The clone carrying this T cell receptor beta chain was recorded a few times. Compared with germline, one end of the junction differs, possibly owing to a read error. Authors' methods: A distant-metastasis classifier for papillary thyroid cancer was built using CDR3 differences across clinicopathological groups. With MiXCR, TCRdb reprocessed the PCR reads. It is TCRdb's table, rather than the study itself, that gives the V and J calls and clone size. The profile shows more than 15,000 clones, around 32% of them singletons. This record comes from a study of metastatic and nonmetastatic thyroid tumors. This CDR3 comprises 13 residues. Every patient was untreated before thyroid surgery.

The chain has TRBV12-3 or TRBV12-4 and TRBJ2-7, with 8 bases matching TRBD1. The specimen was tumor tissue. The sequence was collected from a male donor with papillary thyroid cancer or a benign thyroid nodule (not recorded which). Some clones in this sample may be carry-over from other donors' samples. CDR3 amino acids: CASSLDRGDEQYF. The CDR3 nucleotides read TGTGCCAGCAGCTTAGACAGGGGTGACGAGCAGTACTTC.